The sequence of this T cell receptor beta chain was determined in a study of regulatory T cells in long-lasting Graves disease. Assembly of TCR beta libraries relied on iRepertoire HTBI primers together with Arm-PCR of CDR3 regions. TCRdb analysed the multiplex PCR reads with MiXCR anew, one entry per CDR3 protein. This sample has 400,000 to 500,000 distinct CDR3 sequences; roughly 21% occur once, and the top ten carry around 7%. Time point here: persistent/refractory GD, antithyroid drugs over 5 years with positive TRAb. There was RNA extracted from PBMCs, and the TCR library was made from it. The CDR3 is 13 residues long. V lost 7 bases and J 4 bases, leaving 13 bases between the germline ends.

This material consisted of peripheral blood mononuclear cells (PBMCs), taken when the disease was refractory, from a patient treated with antithyroid drugs. The V call is TRBV12-3 or TRBV12-4, the J call TRBJ1-2; D may be TRBD1 (5 bases). The sequence derives from a female donor with Graves disease. The CDR3 DNA sequence: TGTGCCAGCAAGGAGGGGCCTGGCTATGGCTACACCTTC. Translated, it gives CASKEGPGYGYTF.